This T cell receptor (beta chain) was captured by sequencing in a study of patients and donors after allogeneic stem cell transplantation. TCRdb re-derived calls from the RT-PCR reads in MiXCR, one entry per CDR3 protein. The sample includes approximately 170,000 distinct CDR3 sequences, about 30% of them seen just once. The CDR3 is made up of 14 amino acids. V lost 10 bases and J lost 4, with 17 bases in between. Per the germline V gene, CDR1 is MDHEN and CDR2 is SYDVKM. This clonotype was counted between two and nine times. The sequenced sample was blood, either unsorted or a sorted T cell fraction (not recorded which). The chain uses TRBV28 and TRBJ1-3; D might be TRBD1 (5 bases). The receptor was isolated from a human donor who was either an allogeneic HSCT recipient or a stem cell or donor lymphocyte infusion donor (not recorded which). It is not recorded whose cells these are; they may come from a transplant donor. CDR3 sequence reads: CATSTGGFGNTIYF. The CDR3 DNA follows: TGTGCCACTTCGACCGGGGGGTTCGGAAACACCATATATTTT.